This entry lists 13 T cell receptor beta chains sequenced from one sample in a study of response to subunit inactivated influenza vaccine. TCRdb redid the calling of the RT-PCR reads with MiXCR, one entry per CDR3 protein. The sample holds about 570,000 distinct CDR3 sequences; around 11% are singletons and the top ten take more than 8.5%. Specimen: PBMCs from blood, collected on the day of vaccination. Receptors originate from a man aged 45-65 years who received an inactivated influenza vaccine.

This sequence joins TRBV12-3 or TRBV12-4 and TRBJ2-3; 9 bases map to TRBD2. V lost 5 bases, J lost 8 bases, and 2 bases stayed unmatched. There are 12 residues in the CDR3. The CDR3: CASSPSGTTQYF. The CDR3 coding sequence is TGTGCCAGCAGTCCTAGCGGGACTACGCAGTATTTT.

This clonotype was counted ten times or more. The CDR3 DNA reads as TGCAGCGCCGGGTACAATGAGCAGTTCTTC. The encoded protein is CSAGYNEQFF. The chain carries TRBV29-1 and TRBJ2-1; no firm D call. CDR3 length: 10 amino acids. V gave up 7 bases and J gave up 4 bases, with 5 bases separating them. Per the germline V gene, CDR1 is SQVTM and CDR2 is ANQGSEA.

In its sample, this clonotype was seen many times. V gene TRBV12-3 or TRBV12-4 combines with J gene TRBJ2-3, with D maybe TRBD1 (5 bases). V lost 1 base, J lost 10 bases, and 12 bases lay in between. This CDR3 has 13 amino acids. The CDR3 sequence is CASSLVAGKAQYF. The CDR3 nucleotides are TGTGCCAGCAGTTTAGTGGCAGGGAAGGCGCAGTATTTT.

This chain uses TRBV20-1 with TRBJ2-1; TRBD2 matches 8 bases. This CDR3 has 15 residues. V shed 0 bases and J 6 bases; nucleotides not matched to a gene: 7. The germline V gene encodes CDR1 DFQATT and CDR2 SNEGSKA (reference sequence). The CDR3 loop is CSARDRGGSFNEQFF. In DNA form, the CDR3 reads TGCAGTGCTAGAGATCGGGGGGGGTCTTTCAATGAGCAGTTCTTC.

The rearrangement links TRBV2 to TRBJ1-4; D is ambiguous. Germline CDR1 and CDR2: SNHLY and FYNNEI. This CDR3 contains 16 residues. V lost 7 bases to trimming and J lost 8 bases, with 23 bases between them. The CDR3 here is CASIVSLGILGEKLFF. For the CDR3, the DNA is TGTGCCAGCATCGTCTCCTTGGGGATTCTGGGCGAAAAACTGTTTTTT. Together with reference TRBV2 and TRBJ1-4, the CDR3 gives the full variable domain: EPEVTQTPSHQVTQMGQEVILRCVPISNHLYFYWYRQILGQKVEFLVSFYNNEISEKSEIFDDQFSVERPDGSNFTLKIRSTKLEDSAMYFCASIVSLGILGEKLFFGSGTQLSVL.

This clonotype was seen only a few times. CDR3 region: CSARDLIYTKEANYGYTF. CDR3 nucleotide sequence: TGCAGTGCTAGAGACCTCATATACACAAAGGAGGCTAACTATGGCTACACCTTC. The V gene is TRBV20-1, the J gene TRBJ1-2; D is unresolved. V was shortened by 0 bases and J by 0 bases, with 20 bases between the two germline ends. The CDR3 contains 18 residues. CDR1 is DFQATT, CDR2 SNEGSKA, per germline (reference sequence).

This clonotype has a handful of counts. The chain recombines TRBV7-2 with TRBJ1-1; D call uncertain. V shed 5 bases and J shed 3 bases, with 19 bases lying between them. There are 16 residues in the CDR3. Germline assignment: CDR1 SGHTA and CDR2 FQGNSA. The CDR3 loop reads CASSPRAGLRHTEAFF. DNA of the CDR3: TGTGCCAGCAGCCCCCGGGCAGGCCTGCGACACACTGAAGCTTTCTTT.

This rearrangement joins TRBV3-1 to TRBJ1-6; no definite D call. Germline lookup yields CDR1 LGHDT and CDR2 YNNKEL (reference sequence). The length of the CDR3 is 13 residues. The V and J ends lost 4 bases and 10 bases respectively, with 11 bases between them. The CDR3 region has the DNA TGTGCCAGCAGCCCGGGGTGGCAATCACCCCTCCACTTT. Translating it yields CASSPGWQSPLHF.

V and J are TRBV10-3 and TRBJ2-7; 10 bases align to TRBD1. The CDR3 loop spans 16 amino acids. The V segment lost 4 bases and the J segment 5 bases; nucleotides outside the gene matches: 11. Germline V gene data show CDR1 as ENHRY and CDR2 as SYGVKD. The chain's CDR3 is CAISGIRGQGIDEQYF. CDR3 nucleotide sequence: TGTGCCATCAGTGGAATTAGGGGACAGGGGATAGACGAGCAGTACTTC.

The rearrangement links TRBV20-1 to TRBJ2-1; the match to TRBD2 covers 11 bases. Germline V gives CDR1 DFQATT, CDR2 SNEGSKA (reference sequence). The CDR3 is 15 amino acids. The J segment lost 3 bases and the V segment lost 5 bases, leaving 6 bases of the junction unmatched. CDR3 nucleotides: TGCAGTGCTGGGGGTGGGACTAGCGGCTACAATGAGCAGTTCTTC. This translates into CSAGGGTSGYNEQFF.

This clonotype showed up just a few times. The chain couples TRBV29-1 to TRBJ2-1; 9 nucleotides match TRBD1. This CDR3 is built from 17 residues. V shed 0 bases, J shed 6 bases, and the junction held 12 bases outside the gene matches. Germline CDR1 is SQVTM and CDR2 is ANQGSEA. CDR3 sequence: CSVEDGPTGGLFNEQFF. The DNA of the CDR3 is TGCAGCGTTGAAGATGGCCCCACAGGGGGCCTCTTCAATGAGCAGTTCTTC.

The table lists this clonotype with a few counts. The CDR3 region is CASSLVRGAGTDTQYF. The CDR3 DNA reads TGCGCCAGCAGCTTGGTCCGAGGGGCGGGCACAGATACGCAGTATTTT. The chain has TRBV5-1 and TRBJ2-3; D tentatively reads TRBD1 or TRBD2 (5 bases each). The CDR3 has 16 residues. V gave up 0 bases and J gave up 1 base, with 12 bases separating them. Looked up from germline, CDR1 is SGHRS and CDR2 is YFSETQ.

This rearrangement joins TRBV5-5 to TRBJ2-7; 11 bases line up with TRBD2. CDR3 length: 18 residues. Trimming removed 0 bases from V and 4 bases from J; junction bases left unmatched: 12. Looked up from germline, CDR1 is SGHKS and CDR2 is YYEKEE (reference sequence). The CDR3 sequence is CASSLEETSGTWGYEQYF. CDR3 coding DNA: TGTGCCAGCAGCTTGGAAGAGACTAGCGGGACCTGGGGATACGAGCAGTACTTC. Based on the CDR3 plus reference TRBV5-5 and TRBJ2-7, the full variable domain is DAGVTQSPTHLIKTRGQQVTLRCSPISGHKSVSWYQQVLGQGPQFIFQYYEKEERGRGNFPDRFSARQFPNYSSELNVNALLLGDSALYLCASSLEETSGTWGYEQYFGPGTRLTVT.